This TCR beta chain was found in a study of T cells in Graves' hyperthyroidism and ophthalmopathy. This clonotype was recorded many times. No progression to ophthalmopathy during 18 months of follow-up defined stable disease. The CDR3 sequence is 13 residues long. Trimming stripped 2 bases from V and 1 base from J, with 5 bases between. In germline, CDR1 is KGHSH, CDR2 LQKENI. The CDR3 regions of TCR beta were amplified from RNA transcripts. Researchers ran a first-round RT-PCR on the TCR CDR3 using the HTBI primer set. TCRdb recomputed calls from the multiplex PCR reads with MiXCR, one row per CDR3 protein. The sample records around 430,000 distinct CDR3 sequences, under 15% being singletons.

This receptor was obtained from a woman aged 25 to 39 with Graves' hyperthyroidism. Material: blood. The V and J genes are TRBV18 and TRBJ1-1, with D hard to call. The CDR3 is CASSPGRNTEAFF. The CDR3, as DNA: TGTGCCAGCTCACCAGGCAGGAACACTGAAGCTTTCTTT.